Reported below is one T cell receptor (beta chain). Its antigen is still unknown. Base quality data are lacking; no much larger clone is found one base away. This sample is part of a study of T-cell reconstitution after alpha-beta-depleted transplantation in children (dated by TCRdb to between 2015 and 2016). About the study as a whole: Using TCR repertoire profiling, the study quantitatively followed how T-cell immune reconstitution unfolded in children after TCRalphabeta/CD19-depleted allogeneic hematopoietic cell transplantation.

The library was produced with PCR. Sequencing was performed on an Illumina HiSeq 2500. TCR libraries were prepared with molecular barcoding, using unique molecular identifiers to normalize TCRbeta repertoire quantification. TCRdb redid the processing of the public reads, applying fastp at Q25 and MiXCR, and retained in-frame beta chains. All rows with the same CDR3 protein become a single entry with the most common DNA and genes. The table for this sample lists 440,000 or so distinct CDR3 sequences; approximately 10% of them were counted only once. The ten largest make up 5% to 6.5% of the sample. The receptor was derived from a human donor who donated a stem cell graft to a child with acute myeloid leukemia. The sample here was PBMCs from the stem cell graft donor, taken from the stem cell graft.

Here is the DNA: TGCGCCAGCAGCCAAGGGCCAGGTCGTTACGAAAAACTGTTTTTT. Translated, it gives CASSQGPGRYEKLFF. The sequence is built from TRBV4-1 and TRBJ1-4; the D gene is not confidently resolved. Taken from the germline V gene, the CDR1 and CDR2 loops are MGHRA and YSYEKL. Deletion took 1 base off V and 8 bases off J, with a span of 14 bases between the germline ends. Measured from the cysteine to the phenylalanine, the CDR3 is 15 residues long. The entry retains the CDR3 DNA only, 45 bases that are in frame from base 1.